The 5 T cell receptor beta chains below come from one sample, sequenced in a study of Ad26.COV2.S vaccination and SARS-CoV-2 variants. The method was immunoSEQ multiplex PCR; TCRdb's version includes in-frame clones alone and lacks a portion of them. The sample consists of about 350,000 clones, roughly 81% of them appearing once. Documented treatment: about 20 received Ad26.COV2.S at low or high dose, single or two shots; 5 received placebo; per-sample allocation not given. Each sample was drawn 63 days after the first injection (of vaccine or placebo). The material was peripheral blood, obtained in a trial of Ad26.COV2.S vaccine versus placebo. These TCRs come from a person aged 18-60 years who received the Ad26.COV2.S COVID-19 vaccine or a placebo.

This chain connects TRBV24-1 to TRBJ1-6; a possible D gene is TRBD1 (5 bases). V shed 6 bases and J shed 9 bases, with 14 bases lying between them. The CDR3 extends over 14 amino acids. Germline V CDR1 and CDR2: KGHDR, SFDVKD. The CDR3 is CATSSREFGSPLHF. CDR3 coding DNA: TGTGCCACCAGTTCCAGGGAATTCGGTTCACCCCTCCACTTT.

The V and J genes are TRBV3-1 (or the pseudogene TRBV3-2) and TRBJ2-2, with TRBD1 identical over 10 bases. The V segment lost 2 bases and the J segment 7 bases; nucleotides outside the gene matches: 7. The CDR3 is 16 residues long. Germline CDR1 reads LGHDT; CDR2 reads YNNKEL (reference sequence). The CDR3 loop is CASSQTGQGGHGELFF. The DNA of the CDR3 is TGTGCCAGCAGCCAAACTGGACAGGGGGGGCACGGGGAGCTGTTTTTT.

This chain uses TRBV10-3 with TRBJ2-7; 7 positions match TRBD1. From germline, CDR1 is ENHRY and CDR2 SYGVKD. The CDR3 extends over 16 amino acids. Trimming cost V 0 bases and J 2 bases; bases outside gene matches: 7. CDR3 nucleotides: TGTGCCATCAGTGAGTCGGGGACAGCTACACCCTACGAGCAGTACTTC. This encodes CAISESGTATPYEQYF.

The V gene is TRBV3-1 (or the pseudogene TRBV3-2), the J gene TRBJ1-1, with D tentatively TRBD1 (5 bases). Looked up from germline, CDR1 is LGHDT and CDR2 is YNNKEL (reference sequence). V was pared by 4 bases and J by 6 bases, with 18 bases between. The CDR3 is 15 residues long. The CDR3 reads CASSLSTPQGSEAFF. For the CDR3, the DNA is TGTGCCAGCAGCCTTTCGACTCCCCAGGGTTCTGAAGCTTTCTTT.

For the CDR3, the DNA is TGTGCCAGCTCACCACCGAGAGGGAGTGGCACAGATACGCAGTATTTT. Its protein product is CASSPPRGSGTDTQYF. This chain connects TRBV18 to TRBJ2-3; a possible D gene is TRBD2 (5 bases). V dropped 0 bases and J dropped 1 base, with 11 bases sitting between them. Looked up from germline, CDR1 is KGHSH and CDR2 is LQKENI. This CDR3 contains 16 residues.